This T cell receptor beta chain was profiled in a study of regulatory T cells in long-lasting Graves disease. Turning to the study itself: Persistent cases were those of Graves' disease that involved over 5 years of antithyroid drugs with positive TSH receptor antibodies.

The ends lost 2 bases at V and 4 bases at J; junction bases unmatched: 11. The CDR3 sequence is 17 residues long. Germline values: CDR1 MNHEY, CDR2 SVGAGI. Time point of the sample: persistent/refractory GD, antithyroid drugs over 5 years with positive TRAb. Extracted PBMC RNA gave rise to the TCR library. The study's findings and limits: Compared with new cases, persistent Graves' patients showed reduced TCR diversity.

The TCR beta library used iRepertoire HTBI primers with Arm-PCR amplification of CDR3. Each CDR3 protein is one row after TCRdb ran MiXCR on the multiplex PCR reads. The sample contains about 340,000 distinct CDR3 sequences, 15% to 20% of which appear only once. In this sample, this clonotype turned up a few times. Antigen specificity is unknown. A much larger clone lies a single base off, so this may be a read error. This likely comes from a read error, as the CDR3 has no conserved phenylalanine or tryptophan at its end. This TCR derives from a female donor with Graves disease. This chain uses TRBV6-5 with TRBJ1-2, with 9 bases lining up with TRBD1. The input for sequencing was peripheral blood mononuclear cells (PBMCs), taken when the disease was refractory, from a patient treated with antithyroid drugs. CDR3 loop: CASSYGVPGQGVYGYTL. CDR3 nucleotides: TGTGCCAGCAGTTACGGAGTCCCGGGACAGGGCGTCTATGGCTACACCCTC.